One and the same sample provided the 5 T cell receptor beta chains below, sequenced in a study of beta chain features in type 1 diabetes. The investigators reverse transcribed all of the isolated RNA, so they sequenced expressed TCRB transcripts. Repertoires were generated with immunoSEQ multiplex PCR, while TCRdb's copy carries only in-frame clones and drops some. This table holds around 600,000 clones, around 12% found once. Study-wide results and caveats: Type 1 diabetes patients had moderately but significantly shorter TCRB CDR3s in all four CD4+ subsets.

Antigens of these TCRs are unknown. The sample comprised naive CD4+ T cells from blood. These receptors were taken from a man aged 25-45 years with type 1 diabetes.

The rearrangement links TRBV5-8 to TRBJ1-5; 7 bases align to TRBD1. The V segment lost 3 bases and the J segment 4 bases; nucleotides outside the gene matches: 7. The CDR3 is 15 amino acids. Germline loops: CDR1 SGHTS, CDR2 YDEGEE. CDR3 nucleotides: TGTGCCAGCAGCTCCTCCGGGACAGAAAATCAGCCCCAGCATTTT. Translated, it gives CASSSSGTENQPQHF.

The chain combines TRBV6-6 with TRBJ1-1, with D unresolved. CDR1 and CDR2 (germline): MNHNY, SVGAGI (reference sequence). V was shortened by 4 bases and J by 4 bases, with 10 bases between the two germline ends. CDR3 size: 13 residues. As DNA, the CDR3 is TGTGCCAGCAGTTTTGGACTCCCCACTGAAGCTTTCTTT. Translation: CASSFGLPTEAFF.

In its sample, this clone was seen a few times. V and J are TRBV29-1 and TRBJ1-1, with 8 bases fitting TRBD1. The CDR3 totals 12 residues. V lost 7 bases, J lost 3 bases, and 4 bases stayed unmatched. The germline gives CDR1 SQVTM, CDR2 ANQGSEA. CDR3 protein: CSGTGIHTEAFF. CDR3 DNA sequence: TGCAGCGGGACAGGGATACACACTGAAGCTTTCTTT.

The table lists this clone with a few counts. The gene calls are TRBV7-6 and TRBJ2-2; no firm D call. Germline lookup yields CDR1 SGHVS and CDR2 FNYEAQ. The V end was cut by 3 bases, the J end by 6 bases, with 20 bases between. The CDR3 length is 17 residues. CDR3 loop: CASSLKPPRGDPGELFF. The CDR3 DNA reads TGTGCCAGCAGCTTGAAACCTCCCCGAGGCGACCCCGGGGAGCTGTTTTTT.

The CDR3 reads CASSSGQLNTEAFF. The CDR3 DNA sequence: TGTGCCAGCAGCTCAGGACAGCTGAACACTGAAGCTTTCTTT. The chain has TRBV7-2 and TRBJ1-1; weak D call: TRBD1 (6 bases). Germline CDR1 reads SGHTA; CDR2 reads FQGNSA. This CDR3 has 14 amino acids. Trimming took off 4 bases at V and 0 bases at J, with 9 bases between the two ends.